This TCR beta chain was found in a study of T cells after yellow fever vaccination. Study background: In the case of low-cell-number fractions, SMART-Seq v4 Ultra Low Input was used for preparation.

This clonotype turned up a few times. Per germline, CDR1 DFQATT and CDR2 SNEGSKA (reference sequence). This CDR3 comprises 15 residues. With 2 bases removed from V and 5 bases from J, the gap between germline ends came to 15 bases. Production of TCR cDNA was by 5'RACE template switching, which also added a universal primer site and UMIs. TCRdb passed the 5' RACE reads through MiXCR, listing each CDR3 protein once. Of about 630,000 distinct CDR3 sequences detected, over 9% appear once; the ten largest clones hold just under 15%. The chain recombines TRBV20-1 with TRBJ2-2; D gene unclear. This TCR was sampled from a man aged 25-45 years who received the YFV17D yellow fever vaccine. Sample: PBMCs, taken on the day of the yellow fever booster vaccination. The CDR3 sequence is CSARSMRIETGELFF. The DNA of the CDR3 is TGCAGTGCTAGAAGTATGAGGATCGAGACCGGGGAGCTGTTTTTT.